This T cell receptor (beta chain) is from a study of regulatory T cells in long-lasting Graves disease. The time point is: persistent/refractory GD, antithyroid drugs over 5 years with positive TRAb. The TCR library was prepared using RNA isolated from PBMCs. Investigators report Graves' disease was diagnosed under American Thyroid Association guidelines. A remark on this clonotype: The junction and the germline gene differ at one end; a read error may be behind it.

Assembly of TCR beta libraries relied on iRepertoire HTBI primers together with Arm-PCR of CDR3 regions. TCRdb independently ran MiXCR on the multiplex PCR reads; one entry per CDR3 protein. This sample yields some 370,000 distinct CDR3 sequences, of which more than 20% are seen a single time; around 30% belongs to the top ten. The sequence was obtained from a woman between 40 and 50 years old with Graves disease. Here the sequenced sample was peripheral blood mononuclear cells (PBMCs), taken when the disease was refractory, from a patient treated with antithyroid drugs.

The CDR3 here is CASSLVPHSGANALTF. For the CDR3, the DNA is TGCGCCAGCAGCTTGGTCCCCCACTCTGGGGCCAACGCCCTGACTTTC. V gene TRBV5-1 combines with J gene TRBJ2-6; perhaps TRBD1 as D (5 bases). The CDR3 covers 16 residues. The germline CDR1 and CDR2 sequences are SGHRS and YFSETQ.